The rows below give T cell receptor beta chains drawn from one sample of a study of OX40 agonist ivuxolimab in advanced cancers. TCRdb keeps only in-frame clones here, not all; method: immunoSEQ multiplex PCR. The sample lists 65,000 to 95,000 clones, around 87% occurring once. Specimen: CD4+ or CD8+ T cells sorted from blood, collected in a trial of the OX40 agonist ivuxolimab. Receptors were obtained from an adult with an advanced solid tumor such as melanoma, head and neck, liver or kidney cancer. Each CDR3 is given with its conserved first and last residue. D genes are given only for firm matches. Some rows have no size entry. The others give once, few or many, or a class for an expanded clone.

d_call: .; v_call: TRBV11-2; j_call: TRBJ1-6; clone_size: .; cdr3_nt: TGTGCCAGCACCAATAGCGGGGGTTTTGGTTCACCCCTCCACTTT; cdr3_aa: CASTNSGGFGSPLHF
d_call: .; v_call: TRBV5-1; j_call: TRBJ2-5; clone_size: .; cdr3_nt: TGCGCCAGCAGCATAGACAGGGCGGGGGAGACCCAGTACTTC; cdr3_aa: CASSIDRAGETQYF
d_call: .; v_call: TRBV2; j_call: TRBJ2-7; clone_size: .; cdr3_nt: TGTGCCAGCAACGTTGGGGGGGGGCCCTACGAGCAGTACTTC; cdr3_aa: CASNVGGGPYEQYF
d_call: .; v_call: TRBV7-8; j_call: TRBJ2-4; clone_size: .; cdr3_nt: TGTGCCAGCAGCTCGCTGGGTAGAGGGGTTCAGTACTTC; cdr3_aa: CASSSLGRGVQYF
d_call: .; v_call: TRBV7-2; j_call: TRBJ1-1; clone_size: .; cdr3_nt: TGTGCCAGCAGCCCCCTCGGGGGCCTCGGAAGTGAAGCTTTCTTT; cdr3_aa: CASSPLGGLGSEAFF
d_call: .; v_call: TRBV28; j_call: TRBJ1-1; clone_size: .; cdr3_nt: TGTGCCAGCACCGAGGACCAGGACACTGAAGCTTTCTTT; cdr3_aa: CASTEDQDTEAFF
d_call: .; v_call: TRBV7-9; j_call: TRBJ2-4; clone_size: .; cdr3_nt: TGTGCCAGCAGCTTAGTCGGGAACATTCAGTACTTC; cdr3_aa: CASSLVGNIQYF
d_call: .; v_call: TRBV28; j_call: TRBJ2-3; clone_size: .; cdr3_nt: TGTGCCAGCAGTGTGTTGACAGATACGCAGTATTTT; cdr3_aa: CASSVLTDTQYF
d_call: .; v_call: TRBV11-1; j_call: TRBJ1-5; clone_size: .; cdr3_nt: TGTGCCAGCAGCCCCGAGGTGGATCAGCCCCAGCATTTT; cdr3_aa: CASSPEVDQPQHF
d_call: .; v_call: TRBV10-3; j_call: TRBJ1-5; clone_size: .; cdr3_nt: TGTGCCATCAGACAGGGCAGCAATCAGCCCCAGCATTTT; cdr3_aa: CAIRQGSNQPQHF
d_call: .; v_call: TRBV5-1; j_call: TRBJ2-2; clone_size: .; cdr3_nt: TGCGCCAGCAGCCAAGAGCCGAACACCGGGGAGCTGTTTTTT; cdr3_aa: CASSQEPNTGELFF
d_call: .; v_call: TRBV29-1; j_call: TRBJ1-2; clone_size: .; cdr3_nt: TGCAGCGTTGAAAAGGGATCGAGCTATGGCTACACCTTC; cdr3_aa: CSVEKGSSYGYTF
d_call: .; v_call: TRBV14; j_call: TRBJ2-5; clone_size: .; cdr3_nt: TGTGCCAGCAGCCAAGATTTGCTTTCAGAGACCCAGTACTTC; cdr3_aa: CASSQDLLSETQYF
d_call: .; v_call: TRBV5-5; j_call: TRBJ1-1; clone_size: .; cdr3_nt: TGTGCCAGCAGCCAGGACGGGAGAATGAACACTGAAGCTTTCTTT; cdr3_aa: CASSQDGRMNTEAFF
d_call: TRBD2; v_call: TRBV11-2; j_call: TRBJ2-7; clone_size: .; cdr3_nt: TGTGCCAGCAGCTTAGTAGCGGGAGATAGCGAGCAGTACTTC; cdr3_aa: CASSLVAGDSEQYF
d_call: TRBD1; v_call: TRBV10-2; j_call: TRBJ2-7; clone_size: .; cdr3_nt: TGCGCCAGCAGTGAGGAAGGACAGGGGGCGGGCGAGCAGTACTTC; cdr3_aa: CASSEEGQGAGEQYF
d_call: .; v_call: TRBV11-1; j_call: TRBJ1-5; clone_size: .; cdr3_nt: TGTGCCAGCAGCTTAGGAACAGGGCTGAATCAGCCCCAGCATTTT; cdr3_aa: CASSLGTGLNQPQHF
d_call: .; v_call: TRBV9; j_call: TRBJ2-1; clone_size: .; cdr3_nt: TGTGCCAGCAGCGTAGCTAGCCGCCTGAGCTCCTACAATGAGCAGTTCTTC; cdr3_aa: CASSVASRLSSYNEQFF
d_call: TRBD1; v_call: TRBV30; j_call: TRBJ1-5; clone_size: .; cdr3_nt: TGTGCCTGGGGGTTGGGGACAGGGGGCGGCAGCTATCAGCCCCAGCATTTT; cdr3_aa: CAWGLGTGGGSYQPQHF
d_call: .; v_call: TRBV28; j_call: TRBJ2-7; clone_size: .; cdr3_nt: TGTGCCAGCAGCCAACTAGGCCCAGGGTTGATCGCCTACGAGCAGTACTTC; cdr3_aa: CASSQLGPGLIAYEQYF
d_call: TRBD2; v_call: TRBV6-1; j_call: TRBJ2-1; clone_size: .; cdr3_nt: TGTGCCAGCAGTGAACGGGTTTGGGCTAGCGGGGGGGGCAATGAGCAGTTCTTC; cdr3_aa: CASSERVWASGGGNEQFF
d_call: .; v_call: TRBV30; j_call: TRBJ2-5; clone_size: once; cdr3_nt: TGTGCCTGGACCTCAGGGGGGTTGCGGGAGACCCAGTACTTC; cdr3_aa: CAWTSGGLRETQYF
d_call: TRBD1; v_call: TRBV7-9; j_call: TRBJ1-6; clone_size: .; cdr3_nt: TGTGCCAGCAGCGTTTGGACAGGGCCAAATTCACCCCTCCACTTT; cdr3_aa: CASSVWTGPNSPLHF
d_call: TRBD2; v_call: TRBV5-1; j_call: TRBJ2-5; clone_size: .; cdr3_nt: TGCGCCAGCAGCCCGGGACTACTGCAAGAGACCCAGTACTTC; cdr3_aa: CASSPGLLQETQYF
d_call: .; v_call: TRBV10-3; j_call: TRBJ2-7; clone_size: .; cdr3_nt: TGTGCCATCGGGGTTGGGCTACGCCAATACGAGCAGTACTTC; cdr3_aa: CAIGVGLRQYEQYF
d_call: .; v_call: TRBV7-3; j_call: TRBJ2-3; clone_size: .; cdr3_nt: TGTGCCGGCCCCCATAGAGGGGACGCAAGCACAGATACGCAGTATTTT; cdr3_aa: CAGPHRGDASTDTQYF
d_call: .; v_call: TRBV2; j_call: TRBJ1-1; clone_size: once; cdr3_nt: TGTGCCAGCAGCTCAGGTGTTACTGAAGCTTTCTTT; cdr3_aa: CASSSGVTEAFF
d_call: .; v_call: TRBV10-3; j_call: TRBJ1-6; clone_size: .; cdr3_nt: TGTGCCATCAGTGCCGGGAGGGCCGGTTCACCCCTCCACTTT; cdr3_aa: CAISAGRAGSPLHF
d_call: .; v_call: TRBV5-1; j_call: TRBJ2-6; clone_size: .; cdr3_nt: TGCGCCAGCAGTTTGACAAACGAGGGCTCTGGGGCCAACGTCCTGACTTTC; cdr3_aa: CASSLTNEGSGANVLTF
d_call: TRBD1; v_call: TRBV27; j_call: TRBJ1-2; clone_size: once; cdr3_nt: TGTGCCAGCAGTCTAAGGGGGCTGTCGGGTGGCTACACCTTC; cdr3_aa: CASSLRGLSGGYTF
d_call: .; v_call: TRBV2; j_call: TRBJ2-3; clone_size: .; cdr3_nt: TGTGCCAGCAGTAGGGCAGATACGCAGTATTTT; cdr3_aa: CASSRADTQYF
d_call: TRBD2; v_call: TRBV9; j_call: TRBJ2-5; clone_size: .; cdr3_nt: TGTGCCAGCAGCGCGGGACTAGCGGGGGCCCCTGGGGAGACCCAGTACTTC; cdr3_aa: CASSAGLAGAPGETQYF
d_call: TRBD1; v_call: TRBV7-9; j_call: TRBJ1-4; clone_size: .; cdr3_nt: TGTGCCAGCAGCCTTGGACAGGGACTTGAAAAACTGTTTTTT; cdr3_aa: CASSLGQGLEKLFF
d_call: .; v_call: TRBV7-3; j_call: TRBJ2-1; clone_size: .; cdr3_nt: TGTGCCAGCAGCGCCAATAGGGTAAATGAGCAGTTCTTC; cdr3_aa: CASSANRVNEQFF
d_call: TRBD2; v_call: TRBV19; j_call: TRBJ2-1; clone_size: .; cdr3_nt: TGTGCCAGTCAACTTTTAGCGGGGGCTCGATATGAGCAGTTCTTC; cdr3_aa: CASQLLAGARYEQFF
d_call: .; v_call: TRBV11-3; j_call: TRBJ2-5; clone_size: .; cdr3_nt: TGTGCCAGCAGCTTAGCGGACCAAGAGACCCAGTACTTC; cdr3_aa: CASSLADQETQYF
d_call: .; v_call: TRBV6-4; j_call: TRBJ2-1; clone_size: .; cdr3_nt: TGTGCCAGCAGTGATAAACCGGGACACCTCTACAATGAGCAGTTCTTC; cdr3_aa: CASSDKPGHLYNEQFF
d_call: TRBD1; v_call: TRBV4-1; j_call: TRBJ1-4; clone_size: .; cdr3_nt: TGCGCCAGCAGCTCTACCACAGGGGGCCTCACTAATGAAAAACTGTTTTTT; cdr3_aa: CASSSTTGGLTNEKLFF
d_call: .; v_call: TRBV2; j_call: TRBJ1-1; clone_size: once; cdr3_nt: TGTGCCAGCAGCGACTCCCGTCGGAGGGTTGAAGCTTTCTTT; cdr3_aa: CASSDSRRRVEAFF
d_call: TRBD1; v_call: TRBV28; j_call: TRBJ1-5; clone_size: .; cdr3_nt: TGTGCCAGCAGTTTATCACAAACACTCCGGGACAGCCATCGCCCCCAGCATTTT; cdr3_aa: CASSLSQTLRDSHRPQHF
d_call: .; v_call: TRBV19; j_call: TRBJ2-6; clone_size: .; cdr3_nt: TGTGCCAGTAGTATAGGGACGGGCTCTGGGGCCAACGTCCTGACTTTC; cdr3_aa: CASSIGTGSGANVLTF
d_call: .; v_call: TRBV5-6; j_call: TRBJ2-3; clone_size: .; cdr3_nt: TGTGCCAGCAATCCCCCCGGCCGTAGAGATACGCAGTATTTT; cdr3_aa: CASNPPGRRDTQYF
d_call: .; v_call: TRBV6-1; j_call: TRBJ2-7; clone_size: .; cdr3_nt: TGTGCCAGCAGTCAAGAGAACAGCTACGAGCAGTACTTC; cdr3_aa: CASSQENSYEQYF
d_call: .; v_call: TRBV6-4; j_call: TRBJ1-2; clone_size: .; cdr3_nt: TGTGCCAGCAGTGACGGGGCCTATGGCTACACCTTC; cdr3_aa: CASSDGAYGYTF
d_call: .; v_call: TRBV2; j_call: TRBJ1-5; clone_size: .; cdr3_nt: TGTGCCAGCAGTGATCCCAGGGACAATCAGCCCCAGCATTTT; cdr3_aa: CASSDPRDNQPQHF
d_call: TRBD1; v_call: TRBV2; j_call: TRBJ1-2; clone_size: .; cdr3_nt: TGTGCCAGCAGTGGAACAGGGGCCAACTATGGCTACACCTTC; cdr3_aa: CASSGTGANYGYTF
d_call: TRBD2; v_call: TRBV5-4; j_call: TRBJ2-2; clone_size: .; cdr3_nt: TGTGCCAGCAGCTTAGGGGGACTAGCGGGAGAAAACACCGGGGAGCTGTTTTTT; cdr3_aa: CASSLGGLAGENTGELFF
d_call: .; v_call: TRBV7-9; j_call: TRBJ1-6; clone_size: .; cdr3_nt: TGTGCCAGCAGCTTAAGTAGTCAGGGTAATTCACCCCTCCACTTT; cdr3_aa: CASSLSSQGNSPLHF
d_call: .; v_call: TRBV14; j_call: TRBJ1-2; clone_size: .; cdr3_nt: TGTGCCAGCAGCCCCACAGGGTATGGCTACACCTTC; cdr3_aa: CASSPTGYGYTF
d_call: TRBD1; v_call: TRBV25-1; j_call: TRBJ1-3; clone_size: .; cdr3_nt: TGTGCCAGCAGCATAGGGACAGGGTCATCAGGAAACACCATATATTTT; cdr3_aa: CASSIGTGSSGNTIYF